A single T cell receptor beta chain is shown here with its context. The antigen remains undetermined. The PCR employed 60 Vbeta primers together with 13 Jbeta primers. Sequencing was performed with immunoSEQ multiplex PCR; in TCRdb, only in-frame clones are kept and a portion is missing. The sample includes more than 150,000 clones, approximately 85% of them seen just once. V was clipped by 1 base and J by 4 bases; unmatched bases: 7. The CDR3 has 15 amino acids. The germline gives CDR1 KGHSH, CDR2 LQKENI. The data were obtained in a study of cytomegalovirus exposure and HLA in healthy donors. Study outcomes and limitations: Differences between HLA loci emerged in a later analysis of TCR association rates, with DRB1 most and HLA-C fewest. Reports described diagnosis of cytomegalovirus status by the classifier as highly specific and sensitive. Association with HLA alleles at 0.05 false discovery rate was found for about 17,000 TCR beta sequences in a later analysis. The authors excluded some V segments, including TRBV6-2 and TRBV6-3, as indistinguishable.

Input material: PBMCs. The sequence derives from a man aged 18 to 30 in good health and CMV-seropositive. The chain couples TRBV18 to TRBJ2-7; 7 nucleotides match TRBD1. CDR3 sequence: CASSPRTGVQYEQYF. The DNA for the CDR3 is TGTGCCAGCTCACCACGGACAGGAGTCCAATACGAGCAGTACTTC. Together with reference TRBV18 and TRBJ2-7, the CDR3 gives the full variable domain: NAGVMQNPRHLVRRRGQEARLRCSPMKGHSHVYWYRQLPEEGLKFMVYLQKENIIDESGMPKERFSAEFPKEGPSILRIQQVVRGDSAAYFCASSPRTGVQYEQYFGPGTRLTVT.